This T cell receptor beta chain stems from a study of shared T cell receptors in the human thymus. Clones were sequenced by immunoSEQ multiplex PCR, and TCRdb holds only the in-frame ones, with some missing. The repertoire holds roughly 500,000 clones, with about 84% as singletons. These data are also associated with another study on human thymus T cells.

The receptor comes from a boy younger than two with a congenital heart defect. The sequencing input was thymocytes.

The CDR3 is CAGERAYNEQFF. DNA of the CDR3: TGTGCCGGAGAGCGGGCATACAATGAGCAGTTCTTC. The chain employs TRBV27 and TRBJ2-1, with a tentative D call TRBD2 (6 bases). Germline V gives CDR1 MNHEY, CDR2 SMNVEV (reference sequence). The CDR3 is 12 amino acids. Trimming removed 11 bases at V and 4 bases at J, with 12 bases between.